This TCR beta chain was obtained from a study of shared clonotypes between healthy human individuals. Study-level findings and limits: It was the non-shared clonotypes that had lower generation probabilities than clonotypes shared by all four donors.

From CD4+ cells came CD45RA+ naive and CD45RA-negative memory subsets. Using about 220 ng DNA, 30,000 or so T cell genomes, the sorted-subset replicate PCRs were run. The assay was immunoSEQ multiplex PCR, and TCRdb's table has in-frame clones only and misses some. The sample has 2,500,000 or so clones, under 95% seen once. Comments on this clone: Its specificity is not known.

The sample consisted of naive CD4+ T cells from PBMCs. Subset: CD45RA+ positively selected. The receptor comes from a man aged 18 to 29 in good health. Some clones in this sample may be carry-over from other donors' samples.

The CDR3 loop reads CASSSVRDDEKLFF. The CDR3 DNA is TGTGCCAGCAGTTCGGTCAGGGACGATGAAAAACTGTTTTTT. This rearrangement joins TRBV27 to TRBJ1-4, with a weak D call TRBD1 (5 bases). CDR3 length: 14 amino acids. CDR1 is MNHEY and CDR2 is SMNVEV in the germline V gene (reference sequence). Trimming cost V 4 bases and J 6 bases, with 12 bases left between them.